The rows below give T cell receptor beta chains drawn from one sample of a study of CD8 T cells in ankylosing spondylitis. TCRdb reprocessed the 5' RACE reads via MiXCR and lists one record per CDR3 protein. The sample has some 800,000 distinct CDR3 sequences; about 10% are singletons. What was sequenced was blood, either unsorted or a sorted T cell fraction (not recorded which). Every receptor here comes from a male donor with ankylosing spondylitis. The CDR3 runs from the conserved cysteine through the conserved F or W. The order of the fields is J gene, V gene, D gene, CDR3 protein. A D gene is named only where the DNA matches it firmly.

j_call: TRBJ1-1
v_call: TRBV6-2/TRBV6-3
d_call: TRBD1
cdr3_aa: CASRHRGLRSEAFF

j_call: TRBJ1-2
v_call: TRBV20-1
d_call: TRBD1
cdr3_aa: CSARTGAPFNYGYTF

j_call: TRBJ2-1
v_call: TRBV18
d_call: TRBD1
cdr3_aa: CASSPGTGSNEQFF

j_call: TRBJ1-4
v_call: TRBV7-2
d_call: TRBD1
cdr3_aa: CASSAGTGREKLFF

j_call: TRBJ2-1
v_call: TRBV6-5
d_call: TRBD2
cdr3_aa: CASSWGGGGGNEQFF

j_call: TRBJ2-1
v_call: TRBV7-9
d_call: -
cdr3_aa: CASTLLGGPAGEQFF

j_call: TRBJ2-3
v_call: TRBV20-1
d_call: -
cdr3_aa: CSALLAVRATDTQYF

j_call: TRBJ2-5
v_call: TRBV20-1
d_call: -
cdr3_aa: CSARLPYGAETQYF

j_call: TRBJ2-3
v_call: TRBV6-5
d_call: TRBD2
cdr3_aa: CASSYSGLDGDTQYF

j_call: TRBJ1-1
v_call: TRBV7-3
d_call: -
cdr3_aa: CASSSLGENTEAFF

j_call: TRBJ1-2
v_call: TRBV5-1
d_call: -
cdr3_aa: CASSLEGENYGYTF

j_call: TRBJ2-5
v_call: TRBV29-1
d_call: -
cdr3_aa: CSVEDNSFGAQYF

j_call: TRBJ2-7
v_call: TRBV7-2
d_call: -
cdr3_aa: CASSHTGGTSYEQYF

j_call: TRBJ2-1
v_call: TRBV3-1
d_call: -
cdr3_aa: CASAPWGGEQFF

j_call: TRBJ2-3
v_call: TRBV12-3/TRBV12-4
d_call: -
cdr3_aa: CASSFISGITDTQYF

j_call: TRBJ2-5
v_call: TRBV5-1
d_call: -
cdr3_aa: CASSLAGPSGTQYF

j_call: TRBJ1-5
v_call: TRBV6-1
d_call: -
cdr3_aa: CASIPRQAGQPQHF

j_call: TRBJ2-1
v_call: TRBV19
d_call: TRBD2
cdr3_aa: CASQPTSGRVTEQFF

j_call: TRBJ2-1
v_call: TRBV9
d_call: -
cdr3_aa: CASSVGGGGGNEQFF

j_call: TRBJ2-1
v_call: TRBV25-1
d_call: TRBD1
cdr3_aa: CASSELTGGNEQFF

j_call: TRBJ1-2
v_call: TRBV6-5
d_call: -
cdr3_aa: CASSYPPGAGNYGYTF

j_call: TRBJ1-1
v_call: TRBV20-1
d_call: -
cdr3_aa: CSARNRNTEAFF

j_call: TRBJ2-1
v_call: TRBV7-9
d_call: TRBD2
cdr3_aa: CASSSPGLAGGSEQFF

j_call: TRBJ2-7
v_call: TRBV4-3
d_call: TRBD1
cdr3_aa: CASSARTGNEQYF

j_call: TRBJ2-1
v_call: TRBV7-2
d_call: -
cdr3_aa: CASSSRSGVVYNEQFF

j_call: TRBJ2-2
v_call: TRBV6-5
d_call: TRBD1
cdr3_aa: CASSNLGQENTGELFF

j_call: TRBJ1-3
v_call: TRBV15
d_call: -
cdr3_aa: CATSRDPSDTIYF

j_call: TRBJ1-1
v_call: TRBV29-1
d_call: -
cdr3_aa: CSVEAGSQAFF

j_call: TRBJ1-5
v_call: TRBV7-2
d_call: -
cdr3_aa: CASSFRARSNQPQHF

j_call: TRBJ2-1
v_call: TRBV29-1
d_call: -
cdr3_aa: CSVRTLQEQFF

j_call: TRBJ2-2
v_call: TRBV30
d_call: -
cdr3_aa: CAWDQGQETGELFF

j_call: TRBJ2-1
v_call: TRBV5-1
d_call: TRBD1
cdr3_aa: CASRSRDRGGSYNEQFF

j_call: TRBJ2-1
v_call: TRBV11-2
d_call: TRBD2
cdr3_aa: CASRRAGGPYYEQFF

j_call: TRBJ1-5
v_call: TRBV4-3
d_call: -
cdr3_aa: CASSQDPGPHQPQHF

j_call: TRBJ2-7
v_call: TRBV20-1
d_call: -
cdr3_aa: CSATSTGAPYEQYF

j_call: TRBJ2-3
v_call: TRBV5-1
d_call: TRBD2
cdr3_aa: CASSLDRASGSPDTQYF

j_call: TRBJ1-4
v_call: TRBV7-2
d_call: -
cdr3_aa: CASSSPAVEKLFF

j_call: TRBJ1-5
v_call: TRBV7-9
d_call: TRBD1
cdr3_aa: CASSATGDGQPQHF

j_call: TRBJ2-7
v_call: TRBV5-1
d_call: TRBD1
cdr3_aa: CASSLVTGFNEQYF

j_call: TRBJ2-3
v_call: TRBV6-2/TRBV6-3
d_call: -
cdr3_aa: CASRGVGRTDTQYF

j_call: TRBJ2-2
v_call: TRBV20-1
d_call: -
cdr3_aa: CSTPGGGDGTGELFF

j_call: TRBJ1-2
v_call: TRBV29-1
d_call: -
cdr3_aa: CSVNWGAEGYTF

j_call: TRBJ2-2
v_call: TRBV29-1
d_call: TRBD2
cdr3_aa: CSVEEGGRAPTGELFF

j_call: TRBJ2-1
v_call: TRBV29-1
d_call: -
cdr3_aa: CSVGAYNEQFF

j_call: TRBJ2-5
v_call: TRBV20-1
d_call: -
cdr3_aa: CSARKQGAGETQYF

j_call: TRBJ2-7
v_call: TRBV6-5
d_call: TRBD2
cdr3_aa: CASVWSVPGTSGSYEQYF

j_call: TRBJ1-1
v_call: TRBV5-1
d_call: -
cdr3_aa: CASSQDPRGTEAFF

j_call: TRBJ2-7
v_call: TRBV5-1
d_call: -
cdr3_aa: CASSLSSASYEQYF

j_call: TRBJ2-7
v_call: TRBV20-1
d_call: -
cdr3_aa: CSARRGGQLEQYF

j_call: TRBJ2-5
v_call: TRBV12-3/TRBV12-4
d_call: -
cdr3_aa: CASSLEDGRQETQYF

j_call: TRBJ1-1
v_call: TRBV4-2
d_call: -
cdr3_aa: CASSQDTTRGQNTEAFF

j_call: TRBJ2-1
v_call: TRBV7-2
d_call: -
cdr3_aa: CASSEGSNRGNEQFF

j_call: TRBJ2-2
v_call: TRBV7-2
d_call: TRBD2
cdr3_aa: CASSLIRSSGVMRELFF

j_call: TRBJ1-4
v_call: TRBV7-9
d_call: -
cdr3_aa: CASSLMENKNEKLFF

j_call: TRBJ1-3
v_call: TRBV6-5
d_call: -
cdr3_aa: CASSYSGSGSGNTIYF